These 20 T cell receptor beta chains originate from one sample sequenced in a study of T cell repertoires in cytomegalovirus infection. For these receptors, no antigen is known. MiXCR was run by TCRdb on the reads, yielding one entry per CDR3 protein. The sample lists fewer than 650,000 distinct CDR3 sequences; roughly 42% were seen once. The specimen comprised cultured PBMCs, sampled from culture after CMV antigen stimulation. These receptors originate from a human donor in good health (CMV status not recorded). Some clones in this sample may be carry-over from other donors' samples.

The rearrangement links TRBV20-1 to TRBJ1-6; D unresolved. This CDR3 spans 13 amino acids. Germline assignment: CDR1 DFQATT and CDR2 SNEGSKA (reference sequence). The ends were cut back, 1 base at V and 8 bases at J, with 9 bases in the middle. The CDR3 DNA reads as TGCAGTGCTAGAGGGCAGGTCGATTCACCCCTCCACTTT. Amino acids: CSARGQVDSPLHF.

The chain couples TRBV7-2 to TRBJ2-5; D unclear. The germline V gene encodes CDR1 SGHTA and CDR2 FQGNSA. The V end lost 4 bases, the J end lost 5 bases, and 11 bases lay between the germline ends. CDR3 length: 13 amino acids. CDR3: CASSSIRVETQYF. CDR3 nucleotide sequence: TGTGCCAGCAGCTCAATCCGGGTGGAGACCCAGTACTTC.

This clonotype was picked up many times. V and J are TRBV7-8 and TRBJ1-5, with 9 bases that match TRBD1. This CDR3 has 16 residues. Germline loops: CDR1 SGHVS, CDR2 FQNEAQ. J lost 5 bases, V lost 2 bases, and 7 bases had no gene match. The CDR3 sequence is CASSLKGGTGYQPQHF. For the CDR3, the DNA is TGTGCCAGCAGCTTAAAGGGCGGGACAGGGTATCAGCCCCAGCATTTT.

This sequence joins TRBV2 and TRBJ2-3; TRBD2 aligns across 8 bases. Trimming cost V 6 bases and J 2 bases; bases outside gene matches: 10. Per germline, CDR1 SNHLY and CDR2 FYNNEI. The CDR3 contains 16 residues. CDR3 bases: TGTGCCAGCAGGGCCTCGGCGGGGGGCCTCACAGATACGCAGTATTTT. Translated: CASRASAGGLTDTQYF.

This clonotype was seen a few times. The rearrangement joins TRBV7-2 to TRBJ1-4; unclear D gene. Germline CDR1 and CDR2: SGHTA and FQGNSA. The CDR3 is 17 residues long. Between the trimmed V and J ends, which lost 3 bases and 3 bases, there was a span of 17 bases. Here the CDR3 reads CASSFLAGEGPNEKLFF. CDR3 bases: TGTGCCAGCAGCTTTCTAGCCGGCGAAGGGCCTAATGAAAAACTGTTTTTT.

The chain combines TRBV5-1 with TRBJ2-7; D may be TRBD1 (6 bases). The CDR3 spans 13 residues. Trimming removed 4 bases from V and 4 bases from J, with 12 bases in between. The V gene's germline CDR1 is SGHRS and CDR2 YFSETQ. CDR3 sequence reads: CASSDGRGYEQYF. The CDR3 bases are TGCGCCAGCAGCGACGGTAGGGGGTACGAGCAGTACTTC.

This clonotype was seen a handful of times. This sequence joins TRBV7-9 and TRBJ1-3; D is undetermined. This CDR3 has 16 amino acids. V was shortened by 5 bases and J by 0 bases, with 14 bases between the two germline ends. The germline V gene encodes CDR1 SEHNR and CDR2 FQNEAQ (reference sequence). CDR3: CASSHRGVTSGNTIYF. The CDR3, as DNA: TGTGCCAGCAGCCATCGCGGGGTCACCTCTGGAAACACCATATATTTT.

This clonotype was seen just once. The chain has TRBV4-2 and TRBJ2-3, with 12 bases lining up with TRBD2. The CDR3 runs 14 residues. Losses at the gene ends were 4 bases for V and 9 bases for J; bases not matched to a gene: 5. The V gene's germline CDR1 is LGHNA and CDR2 YNFKEQ. DNA of the CDR3: TGTGCCAGCAGCCCCGGACTAGCGGGGAACACGCAGTATTTT. As protein: CASSPGLAGNTQYF.

The CDR3 nucleotides are TGCAGCGTAGCAGGACAGACTACCACTGAAGCTTTCTTT. Its protein product is CSVAGQTTTEAFF. The chain recombines TRBV29-1 with TRBJ1-1, with a tentative D call TRBD1 (6 bases). The germline V gene has CDR1 SQVTM and CDR2 ANQGSEA. Trimming left V 6 bases short and J 4 bases short, with 15 bases between. The CDR3 has 13 residues.

CDR3 loop: CASSGREGLNTEAFF. The CDR3 DNA is TGTGCCAGCAGCGGGAGGGAGGGGTTGAACACTGAAGCTTTCTTT. The V call is TRBV7-2, the J call TRBJ1-1; possible D gene TRBD1, 5 bases. Per the germline V gene, CDR1 is SGHTA and CDR2 is FQGNSA. The CDR3 consists of 15 residues. The V end was cut by 5 bases, the J end by 0 bases, with 13 bases between.

This chain joins TRBV19 and TRBJ1-1; 7 bases are shared with TRBD1. The CDR3 totals 14 residues. Germline V gene sequence: CDR1 LNHDA, CDR2 SQIVND (reference sequence). The V and J ends lost 5 bases and 4 bases, in that order; junction bases with no gene match: 7. CDR3 in amino acids: CASSVRGGGTEAFF. CDR3 bases: TGTGCCAGTAGTGTCAGGGGGGGTGGCACTGAAGCTTTCTTT. Variable domain in full (rest from reference TRBV19 and TRBJ1-1): DGGITQSPKYLFRKEGQNVTLSCEQNLNHDAMYWYRQDPGQGLRLIYYSQIVNDFQKGDIAEGYSVSREKKESFPLTVTSAQKNPTAFYLCASSVRGGGTEAFFGQGTRLTVV.

This chain connects TRBV7-9 to TRBJ2-3; 9 bases agree with TRBD1. The CDR3 contains 16 residues. CDR1 SEHNR and CDR2 FQNEAQ come from the germline V gene (reference sequence). Trimming cost V 5 bases and J 2 bases; bases outside gene matches: 8. Here the CDR3 DNA reads TGTGCCAGCAGCCCCCGGGACAGGGCGGACACAGATACGCAGTATTTT. Residues: CASSPRDRADTDTQYF.

The table lists this clonotype with a few counts. The genes are TRBV7-8 and TRBJ2-1, with TRBD2 matching 11 bases. Trimming removed 5 bases from V and 8 bases from J; junction bases left unmatched: 11. CDR1 is SGHVS, CDR2 FQNEAQ, per germline. This CDR3 has 16 amino acids. For the CDR3, the DNA is TGTGCCAGCAGCCGAGCTAGCGGGGGGCTCTCGGATGAGCAGTTCTTC. The encoded protein is CASSRASGGLSDEQFF.

The genes are TRBV6-6 and TRBJ1-5; D unresolved. V gave up 4 bases and J gave up 1 base, with 11 bases separating them. Germline CDR1 is MNHNY and CDR2 is SVGAGI (reference sequence). There are 15 residues in the CDR3. CDR3 nucleotides: TGTGCCAGCAGTTCGGTGGATGCCAGCAATCAGCCCCAGCATTTT. Translated, it gives CASSSVDASNQPQHF.

The rearrangement uses TRBV6-1 and TRBJ2-5; TRBD2 matches 13 bases. Germline trimming cut 6 bases from V and 7 bases from J; bases unmatched to any gene: 14. CDR1 and CDR2 (germline): MNHNS, SASEGT. CDR3 size: 17 residues. The CDR3 DNA sequence: TGTGCCAGCAGGGGAACAAACGGGACTAGCGGGACCCGGACCCAGTACTTC. It translates to CASRGTNGTSGTRTQYF.

The chain employs TRBV18 and TRBJ1-5, with D uncertain. The CDR3 loop spans 13 amino acids. The V end was cut by 3 bases, the J end by 11 bases, with 14 bases between. In germline, CDR1 is KGHSH, CDR2 LQKENI. As DNA, the CDR3 is TGTGCCAGCTCACCTGGGGATTCCCAGTCCCAGCATTTT. It is translated as CASSPGDSQSQHF.

This clonotype has a count of ten or more. The chain uses TRBV7-9 and TRBJ2-1, with 7 positions matching TRBD2. The J segment lost 6 bases and the V segment lost 1 base, leaving 3 bases of the junction unmatched. Looked up from germline, CDR1 is SEHNR and CDR2 is FQNEAQ (reference sequence). CDR3 size: 14 residues. The CDR3 bases are TGTGCCAGCAGCTTAGGACTAGCCGGCAATGAGCAGTTCTTC. It is translated as CASSLGLAGNEQFF. Drawing the rest from reference TRBV7-9 and TRBJ2-1, the complete variable domain is DTGVSQNPRHKITKRGQNVTFRCDPISEHNRLYWYRQTLGQGPEFLTYFQNEAQLEKSRLLSDRFSAERPKGSFSTLEIQRTEQGDSAMYLCASSLGLAGNEQFFGPGTRLTVL.

This clonotype was seen ten or more times. This rearrangement joins TRBV7-2 to TRBJ2-7, with D possibly being TRBD1 (5 bases). The CDR3 has 15 amino acids. CDR1 SGHTA and CDR2 FQGNSA come from the germline V gene. V dropped 5 bases and J dropped 0 bases, with 14 bases sitting between them. Here the CDR3 reads CASSLGAVSSYEQYF. The CDR3 region has the DNA TGTGCCAGCAGCCTAGGGGCGGTGAGCTCCTACGAGCAGTACTTC. The variable domain in full, completed from reference TRBV7-2 and TRBJ2-7, reads GAGVSQSPSNKVTEKGKDVELRCDPISGHTALYWYRQSLGQGLEFLIYFQGNSAPDKSGLPSDRFSAERTGGSVSTLTIQRTQQEDSAVYLCASSLGAVSSYEQYFGPGTRLTVT.

This chain uses TRBV19 with TRBJ2-2; 13 bases fit TRBD2. The CDR3 contains 16 residues. Germline CDR1 and CDR2: LNHDA and SQIVND (reference sequence). After removal of 6 bases from V and 6 bases from J, the junction contained 7 bases not matched to a gene. The CDR3 sequence is CASSFGLAGAPGELFF. The DNA for the CDR3 is TGTGCCAGTAGCTTCGGACTAGCGGGAGCCCCCGGGGAGCTGTTTTTT.

V and J are TRBV6-1 and TRBJ2-5; 7 bases match TRBD1. Germline CDR1 MNHNS, CDR2 SASEGT. V trimming: 10 bases; J trimming: 5 bases; junction bases outside the gene matches: 13. The CDR3 has 14 amino acids. CDR3 region: CATWDSQLRETQYF. CDR3 sequence (DNA): TGTGCCACGTGGGACAGCCAATTGAGGGAGACCCAGTACTTC.